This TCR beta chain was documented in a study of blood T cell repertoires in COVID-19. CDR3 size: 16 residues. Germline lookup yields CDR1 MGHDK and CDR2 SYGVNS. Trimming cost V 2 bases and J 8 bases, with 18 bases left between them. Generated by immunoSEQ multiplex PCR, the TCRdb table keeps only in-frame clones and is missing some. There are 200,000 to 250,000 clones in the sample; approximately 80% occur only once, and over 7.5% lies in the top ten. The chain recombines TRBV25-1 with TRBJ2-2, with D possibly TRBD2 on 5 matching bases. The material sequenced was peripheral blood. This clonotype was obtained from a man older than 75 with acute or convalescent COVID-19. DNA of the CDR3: TGTGCCAGCAGTGAAAGCGGTAAACTATTCACGGGGGAGCTGTTTTTT. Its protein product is CASSESGKLFTGELFF.